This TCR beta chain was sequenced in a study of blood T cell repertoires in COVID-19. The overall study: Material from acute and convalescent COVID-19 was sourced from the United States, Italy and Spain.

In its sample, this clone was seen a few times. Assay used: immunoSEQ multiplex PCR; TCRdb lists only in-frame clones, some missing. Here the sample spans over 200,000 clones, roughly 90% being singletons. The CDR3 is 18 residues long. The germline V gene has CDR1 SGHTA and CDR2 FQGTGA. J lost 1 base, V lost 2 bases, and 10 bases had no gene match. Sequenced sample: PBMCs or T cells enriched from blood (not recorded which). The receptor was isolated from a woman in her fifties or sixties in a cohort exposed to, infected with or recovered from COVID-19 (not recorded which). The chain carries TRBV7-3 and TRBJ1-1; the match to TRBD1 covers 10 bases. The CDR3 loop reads CASSLYPPGQGKNTEAFF. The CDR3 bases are TGTGCCAGCAGCTTATATCCCCCGGGACAGGGGAAGAACACTGAAGCTTTCTTT.